The 5 T cell receptor beta chains below come from one sample, sequenced in a study of blood T cell repertoires in COVID-19. The repertoire was sequenced with immunoSEQ multiplex PCR; TCRdb's copy has only in-frame clones and lacks some. The top ten hold 20% to 25% of the sample, which has roughly 170,000 clones, around 85% seen once. The source material was peripheral blood. The source is a man aged 65 to 79 with active or convalescent COVID-19.

The chain joins TRBV5-4 to TRBJ2-3; 9 bases fit TRBD1. This CDR3 is 16 amino acids long. Germline trimming cut 4 bases from V and 4 bases from J; bases unmatched to any gene: 10. Looked up from germline, CDR1 is SGHNT and CDR2 is YYREEE (reference sequence). The CDR3 region is CASSLAGTGRPDTQYF. The CDR3 nucleotides are TGTGCCAGCAGCCTTGCCGGGACAGGGCGCCCAGATACGCAGTATTTT.

This clone came up a few times. This sequence joins TRBV6-4 and TRBJ2-1, with D perhaps matching TRBD1 (5 bases). V was shortened by 8 bases and J by 9 bases, with 23 bases between the two germline ends. The CDR3 is made up of 15 amino acids. CDR1 is MRHNA and CDR2 is SNTAGT in the germline V gene. CDR3 sequence (DNA): TGTGCCAGCGGACAAGAGAAGAGCCTAGGAAGTGAGCAGTTCTTC. This sequence encodes CASGQEKSLGSEQFF.

The rearrangement links TRBV7-9 to TRBJ1-2, with TRBD1 identical over 7 bases. The V gene's germline CDR1 is SEHNR and CDR2 FQNEAQ (reference sequence). The junction had 8 bases not matched to a gene; V was cut back by 5 bases and J by 2 bases. The CDR3 has 15 amino acids. The CDR3 DNA reads as TGTGCCAGCAGCACCCGTCGACAGGGAAACTATGGCTACACCTTC. Its protein is CASSTRRQGNYGYTF.

V usage is TRBV5-1 and J usage is TRBJ1-1; a weak D match, TRBD1 (5 bases). The V end lost 4 bases, the J end lost 4 bases, and 14 bases lay between the germline ends. This CDR3 contains 14 residues. Germline CDR1 SGHRS, CDR2 YFSETQ. This CDR3 reads CASSLQGGGTEAFF. The CDR3, as DNA: TGCGCCAGCAGCCTCCAGGGCGGGGGCACTGAAGCTTTCTTT.

The CDR3: CASSFGGEYFEQYF. The DNA for the CDR3 is TGTGCCAGCAGCTTTGGAGGGGAATATTTCGAGCAGTACTTC. The chain couples TRBV5-4 to TRBJ2-7; D possibly corresponds to TRBD2 (6 bases). The ends were cut back, 2 bases at V and 6 bases at J, with 15 bases in the middle. The CDR3 sequence is 14 residues long. Germline CDR1 reads SGHNT; CDR2 reads YYREEE (reference sequence).